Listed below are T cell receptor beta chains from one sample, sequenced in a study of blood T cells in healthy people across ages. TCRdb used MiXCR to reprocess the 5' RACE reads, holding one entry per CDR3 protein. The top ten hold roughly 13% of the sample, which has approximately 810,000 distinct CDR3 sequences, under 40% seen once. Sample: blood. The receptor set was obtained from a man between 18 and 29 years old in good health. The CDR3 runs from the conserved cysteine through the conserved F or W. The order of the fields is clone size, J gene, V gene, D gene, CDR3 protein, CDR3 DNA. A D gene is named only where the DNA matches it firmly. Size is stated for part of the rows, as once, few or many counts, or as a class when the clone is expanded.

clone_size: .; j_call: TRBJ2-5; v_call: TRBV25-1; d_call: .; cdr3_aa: CASNEVNEQYF; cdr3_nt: TGTGCCAGCAATGAGGTAAATGAGCAGTACTTC
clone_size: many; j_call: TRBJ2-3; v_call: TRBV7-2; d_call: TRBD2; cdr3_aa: CASSLAATSGGASDTQYF; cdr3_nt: TGTGCCAGCAGCTTAGCAGCCACTAGCGGGGGGGCGTCAGATACGCAGTATTTT
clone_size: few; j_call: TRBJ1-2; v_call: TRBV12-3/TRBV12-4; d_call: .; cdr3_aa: CASSLLQAPNYGYTF; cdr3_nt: TGTGCCAGCAGTTTACTCCAGGCCCCAAACTATGGCTACACCTTC
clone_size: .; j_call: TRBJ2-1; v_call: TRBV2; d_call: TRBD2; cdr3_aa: CASSSISGGAYNEQFF; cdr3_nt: TGTGCCAGCAGTTCTATTAGCGGGGGGGCCTACAATGAGCAGTTCTTC
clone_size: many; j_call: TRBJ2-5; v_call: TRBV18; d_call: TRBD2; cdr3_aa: CASSPASGGQETQYF; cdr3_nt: TGTGCCAGCTCACCAGCTAGCGGGGGACAAGAGACCCAGTACTTC
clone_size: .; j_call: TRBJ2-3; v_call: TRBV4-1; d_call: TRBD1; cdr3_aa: CASSQGAAVQGDTQYF; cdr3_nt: TGCGCCAGCAGCCAAGGGGCGGCAGTACAGGGGGATACGCAGTATTTT
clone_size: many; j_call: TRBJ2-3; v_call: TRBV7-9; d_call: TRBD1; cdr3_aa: CASSLDRGLDTQYF; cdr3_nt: TGTGCCAGCAGCTTGGACAGGGGGCTGGATACGCAGTATTTT
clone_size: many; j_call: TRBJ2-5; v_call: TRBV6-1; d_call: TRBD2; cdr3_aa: CASSAGLAGVVGETQYF; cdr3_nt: TGTGCCAGCAGCGCCGGACTAGCGGGGGTGGTAGGAGAGACCCAGTACTTC
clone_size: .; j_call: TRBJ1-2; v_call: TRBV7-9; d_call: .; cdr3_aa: CASSSPGESGYTF; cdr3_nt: TGTGCCAGCAGCTCTCCGGGGGAAAGCGGCTACACCTTC
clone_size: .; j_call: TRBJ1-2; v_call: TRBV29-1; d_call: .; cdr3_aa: CSVEAGTSYGYTF; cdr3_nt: TGCAGCGTTGAAGCAGGGACATCCTATGGCTACACCTTC
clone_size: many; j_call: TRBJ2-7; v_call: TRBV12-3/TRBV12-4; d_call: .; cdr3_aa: CASREDSDYEQYF; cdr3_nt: TGTGCCAGCAGAGAGGACAGTGACTACGAGCAGTACTTC
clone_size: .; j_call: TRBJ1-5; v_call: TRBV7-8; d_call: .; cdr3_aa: CASSPRRGYSNQPQHF; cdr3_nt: TGTGCCAGCAGCCCTAGGCGGGGGTATAGCAATCAGCCCCAGCATTTT
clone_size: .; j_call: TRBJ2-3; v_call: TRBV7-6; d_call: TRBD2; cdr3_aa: CASSLDPQRDTNTDTQYF; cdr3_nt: TGTGCCAGCAGCTTAGACCCCCAGCGGGATACAAACACAGATACGCAGTATTTT
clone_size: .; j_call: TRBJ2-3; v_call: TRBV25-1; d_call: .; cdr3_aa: CASSEPGDTDTQYF; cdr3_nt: TGTGCCAGCAGTGAGCCTGGGGACACAGATACGCAGTATTTT
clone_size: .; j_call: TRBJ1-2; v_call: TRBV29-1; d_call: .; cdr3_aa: CSVRLAHYGYTF; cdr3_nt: TGCAGCGTTCGACTTGCCCACTATGGCTACACCTTC
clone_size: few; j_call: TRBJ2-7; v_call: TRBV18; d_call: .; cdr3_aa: CASSLTGTNYEQYF; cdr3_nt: TGTGCCAGCTCGCTAACCGGGACAAACTACGAGCAGTACTTC
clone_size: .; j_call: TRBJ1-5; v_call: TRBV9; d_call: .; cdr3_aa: CASSPGDHQPQHF; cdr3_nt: TGTGCCAGCAGCCCCGGGGACCATCAGCCCCAGCATTTT
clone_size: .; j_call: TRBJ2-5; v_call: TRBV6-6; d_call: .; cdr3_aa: CATLATETQYF; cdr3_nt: TGTGCCACCCTCGCAACGGAGACCCAGTACTTC
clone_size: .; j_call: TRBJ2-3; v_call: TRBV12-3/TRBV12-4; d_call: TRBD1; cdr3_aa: CASSLALGQGVTDTQYF; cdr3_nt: TGTGCCAGCAGTTTAGCGCTCGGACAGGGGGTCACAGATACGCAGTATTTT
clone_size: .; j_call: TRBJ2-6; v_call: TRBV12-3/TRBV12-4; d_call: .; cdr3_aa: CASIAGVPSGANVLTF; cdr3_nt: TGTGCCAGCATCGCGGGCGTACCCTCTGGGGCCAACGTCCTGACTTTC
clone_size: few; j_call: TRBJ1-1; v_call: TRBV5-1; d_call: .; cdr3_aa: CASSRIPLGGLRTEAFF; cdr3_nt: TGCGCCAGCAGCCGAATCCCATTGGGGGGATTGAGAACTGAAGCTTTCTTT
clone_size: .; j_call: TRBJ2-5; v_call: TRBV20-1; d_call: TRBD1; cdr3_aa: CSAPETGLLDEQYF; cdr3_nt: TGCAGTGCTCCAGAGACAGGGCTGCTGGATGAGCAGTACTTC
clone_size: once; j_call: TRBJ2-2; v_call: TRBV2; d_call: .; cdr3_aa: CASSPARDTGGLFF; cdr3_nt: TGTGCCAGCAGCCCAGCGCGGGACACCGGGGGGCTGTTTTTT
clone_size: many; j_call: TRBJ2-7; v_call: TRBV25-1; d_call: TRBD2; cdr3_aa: CASSAFPGTSYEQYF; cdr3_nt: TGTGCCAGCAGTGCCTTTCCCGGGACTAGCTACGAGCAGTACTTC
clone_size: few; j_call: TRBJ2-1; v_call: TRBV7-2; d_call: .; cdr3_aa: CASSLGFGGHNEQFF; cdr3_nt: TGTGCCAGCAGCTTAGGTTTCGGGGGGCACAATGAGCAGTTCTTC
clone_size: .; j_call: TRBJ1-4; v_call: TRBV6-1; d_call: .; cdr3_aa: CASIEGPSSGKLFF; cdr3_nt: TGTGCCAGCATTGAGGGCCCGAGTTCCGGAAAACTGTTTTTT
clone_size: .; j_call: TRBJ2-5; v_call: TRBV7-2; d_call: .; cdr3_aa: CASSFQVGNEQYF; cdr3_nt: TGTGCCAGCAGTTTTCAGGTGGGAAATGAGCAGTACTTC
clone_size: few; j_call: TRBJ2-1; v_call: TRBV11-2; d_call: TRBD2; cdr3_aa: CASSPGTSGGAFYNEQFF; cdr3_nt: TGTGCCAGCAGCCCAGGGACTAGCGGGGGGGCTTTCTACAATGAGCAGTTCTTC
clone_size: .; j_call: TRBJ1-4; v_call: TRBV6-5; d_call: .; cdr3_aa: CASSYSGTRAITNEKLFF; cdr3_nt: TGTGCCAGCAGTTACTCCGGGACACGGGCGATCACAAATGAAAAACTGTTTTTT
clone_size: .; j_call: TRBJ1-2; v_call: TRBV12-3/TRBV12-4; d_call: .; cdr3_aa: CASSFFGNDYGYTF; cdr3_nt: TGTGCCAGCAGTTTCTTCGGCAACGACTATGGCTACACCTTC
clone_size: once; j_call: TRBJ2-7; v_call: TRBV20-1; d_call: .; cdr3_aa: CSARRGVPYNEQYF; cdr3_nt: TGCAGTGCTAGAAGGGGGGTTCCCTACAATGAGCAGTACTTC